The 9 T cell receptor beta chains below come from one sample, sequenced in a study of cytomegalovirus exposure and HLA in healthy donors. Vbeta (60) and Jbeta (13) primers were used in the PCR. Produced via immunoSEQ multiplex PCR; TCRdb's table is partial and in-frame only. Of over 80,000 clones in the sample, roughly two thirds are singletons; the top ten hold roughly 4%. Sample: PBMCs. These receptors all stem from a man aged 40-49 years in good health and CMV-seronegative.

This sequence joins TRBV7-9 and TRBJ1-2, with D maybe TRBD1 (5 bases). V lost 4 bases to trimming and J lost 4 bases, with 7 bases between them. The germline CDR1 and CDR2 sequences are SEHNR and FQNEAQ (reference sequence). CDR3 size: 12 residues. The CDR3 nucleotides read TGTGCCAGCAGCTACGACAGCTATGGCTACACCTTC. This codes for CASSYDSYGYTF.

The chain couples TRBV2 to TRBJ2-5; possibly TRBD1 for D (5 bases). This CDR3 region has 14 residues. The germline CDR1 and CDR2 sequences are SNHLY and FYNNEI. The V end was cut by 6 bases, the J end by 4 bases, with 15 bases between. CDR3 bases: TGTGCCAGCAGCTCCCGTGAAGGGGTAGAGACCCAGTACTTC. This encodes CASSSREGVETQYF.

This chain joins TRBV12-5 and TRBJ2-3; 9 bases map to TRBD2. Trimming took 1 base from V and 2 from J; bases not matched to a gene: 4. Germline V CDR1 and CDR2: LGHNT, FRNRAP. The CDR3 is 16 amino acids. CDR3 sequence reads: CASGLGRGGNTDTQYF. The CDR3 region has the DNA TGTGCTAGTGGTTTGGGGCGGGGGGGGAACACAGATACGCAGTATTTT.

CDR3 sequence (DNA): TGTGCCAGCAGCTTACAGGGTGAGAATGAAAAACTGTTTTTT. Translation gives CASSLQGENEKLFF. The rearrangement uses TRBV5-6 and TRBJ1-4; weak D call: TRBD1 (6 bases). This CDR3 has 14 residues. V was pared by 2 bases and J by 5 bases, with 10 bases between. Germline CDR1 and CDR2: SGHDT and YYEEEE.

The chain joins TRBV2 to TRBJ2-1; TRBD2 matches at 9 bases. The CDR3 consists of 15 residues. The V and J ends lost 2 bases and 3 bases, in that order; junction bases with no gene match: 2. Germline V lookup: CDR1 SNHLY, CDR2 FYNNEI. The CDR3 DNA sequence: TGTGCCAGCAGTGAAAGGCGGGGGGGCTACAATGAGCAGTTCTTC. It is translated as CASSERRGGYNEQFF.

The chain uses TRBV5-6 and TRBJ1-2; no reliable D call. In germline, CDR1 is SGHDT, CDR2 YYEEEE. Between the trimmed V and J ends, which lost 3 bases and 3 bases, there was a span of 12 bases. The CDR3 sequence is 14 residues long. The CDR3 reads CASSYSNRDYGYTF. The CDR3, as DNA: TGTGCCAGCAGCTACTCAAACAGAGACTATGGCTACACCTTC.

This chain connects TRBV19 to TRBJ2-7; D may be TRBD2 (6 bases). CDR3 length: 15 amino acids. Germline V gives CDR1 LNHDA, CDR2 SQIVND (reference sequence). Between the trimmed V and J ends, which lost 7 bases and 3 bases, there was a span of 19 bases. The CDR3 loop reads CASTSTWGDYYEQYF. In DNA, the CDR3 is TGTGCCAGTACCTCAACTTGGGGGGATTACTACGAGCAGTACTTC.

The DNA of the CDR3 is TGTGCCAGCAGCTTGGACAGGGCGGACACTGAAGCTTTCTTT. Translating gives CASSLDRADTEAFF. The rearrangement uses TRBV7-8 and TRBJ1-1, with 8 bases identical to TRBD1. The CDR3 is made up of 14 amino acids. The junction had 3 bases not matched to a gene; V was cut back by 3 bases and J by 3 bases. Germline CDR1 is SGHVS and CDR2 is FQNEAQ.

The sample holds a few counts of this clone. The chain joins TRBV5-6 to TRBJ1-4; TRBD1 agrees at 9 bases. The germline gives CDR1 SGHDT, CDR2 YYEEEE. Trimming took 5 bases from V and 4 from J; bases not matched to a gene: 12. The CDR3 loop spans 17 amino acids. DNA for the CDR3: TGTGCCAGCAGAAATACCAAAAAGGACAGGGGTAATGAAAAACTGTTTTTT. Translated, it gives CASRNTKKDRGNEKLFF. Full variable domain (outside the CDR3, taken from reference TRBV5-6 and TRBJ1-4): DAGVTQSPTHLIKTRGQQVTLRCSPKSGHDTVSWYQQALGQGPQFIFQYYEEEERQRGNFPDRFSGHQFPNYSSELNVNALLLGDSALYLCASRNTKKDRGNEKLFFGSGTQLSVL.